One and the same sample provided the 32 T cell receptor beta chains below, sequenced in a study of blood T cell repertoires in COVID-19. Here immunoSEQ multiplex PCR was the method, and the copy in TCRdb shows in-frame clones only, minus some. The sample has approximately 250,000 clones; roughly nine tenths are singletons. The sample taken for sequencing was peripheral blood. These receptors were taken from a man aged 40-50 years with active or convalescent COVID-19.

This clone was observed once. For the CDR3, the DNA is TGTGCCAGTAGTATACGGGTCGGGGGGACTGGGGCCAACGTCCTGACTTTC. Its translation: CASSIRVGGTGANVLTF. V and J are TRBV19 and TRBJ2-6, with 7 bases matching TRBD2. The CDR3 has 17 amino acids. Germline V CDR1 and CDR2: LNHDA, SQIVND (reference sequence). V lost 2 bases, J lost 2 bases, and 6 bases stayed unmatched.

The CDR3 region has the DNA TGTGCCAGCAGCGCAATTACCGGGACAGACCTAGCGGGGGGGCGCACCGGGGAGCTGTTTTTT. Translated, it gives CASSAITGTDLAGGRTGELFF. The chain links TRBV9 to TRBJ2-2; TRBD2 matches 12 bases. J lost 4 bases, V lost 3 bases, and 19 bases had no gene match. The CDR3 has 21 residues. The germline CDR1 and CDR2 sequences are SGDLS and YYNGEE.

The chain combines TRBV9 with TRBJ2-7; the D is unclear. The CDR3 extends over 14 amino acids. V was shortened by 0 bases and J by 0 bases, with 7 bases between the two germline ends. Germline assignment: CDR1 SGDLS and CDR2 YYNGEE. CDR3 region: CASSVDRTSYEQYF. The CDR3 region has the DNA TGTGCCAGCAGCGTAGACAGAACCTCCTACGAGCAGTACTTC.

V usage is TRBV14 and J usage is TRBJ2-7; D ambiguous. Germline lookup yields CDR1 SGHDN and CDR2 FVKESK. Trimming took 4 bases from V and 6 from J, leaving 10 bases between them. The CDR3 totals 12 residues. As DNA, the CDR3 is TGTGCCAGCAGCCCAACCCGGGTCGAGCAGTACTTC. It is translated as CASSPTRVEQYF. The full variable domain, in which reference TRBV14 and TRBJ2-7 provide the parts outside the CDR3, is EAGVTQFPSHSVIEKGQTVTLRCDPISGHDNLYWYRRVMGKEIKFLLHFVKESKQDESGMPNNRFLAERTGGTYSTLKVQPAELEDSGVYFCASSPTRVEQYFGPGTRLTVT.

The rearrangement joins TRBV30 to TRBJ1-4, with 7 nucleotides matching TRBD1. Germline values: CDR1 GTSNPN, CDR2 SVGIG (reference sequence). The ends lost 0 bases at V and 8 bases at J; junction bases unmatched: 3. This CDR3 has 13 amino acids. This CDR3 reads CAWSVTGYEKLFF. The DNA of the CDR3 is TGTGCCTGGAGTGTGACAGGGTACGAAAAACTGTTTTTT.

This clone was detected only once. V gene TRBV6-5 combines with J gene TRBJ1-1; weak D call: TRBD1 (6 bases). This CDR3 contains 13 residues. Looked up from germline, CDR1 is MNHEY and CDR2 is SVGAGI. Trimming took 5 bases from V and 3 from J, leaving 10 bases between them. In DNA, the CDR3 is TGTGCCAGCAGTCGGGGGGCGGACACTGAAGCTTTCTTT. It translates to CASSRGADTEAFF.

In this sample, this clone turned up a few times. This chain joins TRBV27 and TRBJ2-3; TRBD2 is a possible D gene (5 bases). The CDR3 has 16 residues. CDR1 MNHEY and CDR2 SMNVEV come from the germline V gene (reference sequence). Trimming stripped 5 bases from V and 0 bases from J, with 15 bases between. CDR3: CASSPDFTLSTDTQYF. In nucleotides, the CDR3 is TGTGCCAGCAGTCCGGACTTTACCCTTAGCACAGATACGCAGTATTTT.

The J gene is TRBJ2-5, the V gene TRBV15; possible D gene TRBD2, 6 bases. Per the germline V gene, CDR1 is LNHNV and CDR2 is YYDKDF (reference sequence). V gave up 5 bases and J gave up 3 bases, with 13 bases separating them. The CDR3 is made up of 14 amino acids. The CDR3 coding sequence is TGTGCCACCAGCGAGGCGGGAAGTGAAGAGACCCAGTACTTC. Its translation: CATSEAGSEETQYF.

V gene TRBV6-4 combines with J gene TRBJ2-2, with a weak D call TRBD1 (6 bases). Germline lookup yields CDR1 MRHNA and CDR2 SNTAGT. There are 15 residues in the CDR3. Deletions cut 4 bases from V and 4 bases from J, with 13 bases between. The chain's CDR3 is CASSVGGATTGELFF. CDR3 coding DNA: TGTGCCAGCAGTGTTGGGGGCGCAACCACCGGGGAGCTGTTTTTT.

This clone has a single count. This chain connects TRBV30 to TRBJ2-1; tentatively, D is TRBD2 (6 bases). CDR1 and CDR2 from the germline V gene are GTSNPN and SVGIG (reference sequence). V lost 2 bases and J lost 6, with 14 bases in between. This CDR3 spans 14 amino acids. The CDR3 sequence: CAWSNPRGTNEQFF. Here the CDR3 DNA reads TGTGCCTGGAGTAACCCCCGCGGGACCAATGAGCAGTTCTTC. Using reference TRBV30 and TRBJ2-1 for the parts outside the CDR3, the full variable domain is SQTIHQWPATLVQPVGSPLSLECTVEGTSNPNLYWYRQAAGRGLQLLFYSVGIGQISSEVPQNLSASRPQDRQFILSSKKLLLSDSGFYLCAWSNPRGTNEQFFGPGTRLTVL.

The chain recombines TRBV24-1 with TRBJ1-5; D is undetermined. Per the germline V gene, CDR1 is KGHDR and CDR2 is SFDVKD. This CDR3 has 12 amino acids. V was clipped by 5 bases and J by 7 bases, with 8 bases between them. The CDR3 nucleotides are TGTGCCACCAGTGCGGCGGGACAGCCCCAGCATTTT. Its protein product is CATSAAGQPQHF.

The J gene is TRBJ2-2, the V gene TRBV6-5; TRBD2 might be the D (7 bases). Trimming took off 6 bases at V and 5 bases at J, with 16 bases between the two ends. The CDR3 runs to 15 residues. Looked up from germline, CDR1 is MNHEY and CDR2 is SVGAGI. The CDR3 reads CASRVGGGHTGELFF. The CDR3 coding sequence is TGTGCCAGCAGGGTTGGCGGGGGCCATACCGGGGAGCTGTTTTTT.

The chain has TRBV18 and TRBJ2-5, with 9 bases aligning to TRBD1. V was pared by 3 bases and J by 2 bases, with 10 bases of the junction left unmatched. This CDR3 is built from 17 residues. Germline V gene sequence: CDR1 KGHSH, CDR2 LQKENI. CDR3 loop: CASSPGQGGVVQETQYF. CDR3 coding DNA: TGTGCCAGCTCACCGGGACAGGGAGGGGTAGTTCAAGAGACCCAGTACTTC.

This clone has a single count. CDR3 bases: TGTGCCTGGAGTCGGAGGGGGCACCCCCAAGAGACCCAGTACTTC. Translating it yields CAWSRRGHPQETQYF. The chain recombines TRBV30 with TRBJ2-5; D perhaps matches TRBD1 (7 bases). Per the germline V gene, CDR1 is GTSNPN and CDR2 is SVGIG (reference sequence). The CDR3 has 15 residues. Trimming shortened V by 2 bases and J by 1 base, and 14 bases separated the two germline ends.

The gene calls are TRBV5-6 and TRBJ2-1, with TRBD2 matching over 8 bases. The germline CDR1 and CDR2 sequences are SGHDT and YYEEEE. The CDR3 runs 11 residues. J was trimmed by 9 bases and V by 7 bases; bases with no gene match: 3. The CDR3 sequence: CASLAGSEQFF. CDR3 nucleotides: TGTGCCAGCTTAGCGGGAAGTGAGCAGTTCTTC.

The sample holds a few counts of this clone. The chain joins TRBV18 to TRBJ1-1, with 9 bases aligning to TRBD1. The CDR3 is 14 residues long. The germline V gene has CDR1 KGHSH and CDR2 LQKENI. V lost 6 bases to trimming and J lost 5 bases; unmatched junction nucleotides: 7. The chain's CDR3 is CASSLGQGITEAFF. The CDR3 DNA sequence: TGTGCCAGCTCCCTGGGACAGGGAATAACTGAAGCTTTCTTT.

The chain links TRBV11-2 to TRBJ2-5, with TRBD1 matching over 7 bases. Germline assignment: CDR1 SGHAT and CDR2 FQNNGV. The CDR3 spans 13 residues. After removal of 0 bases from V and 13 bases from J, the junction contained 8 bases not matched to a gene. Here the CDR3 DNA reads TGTGCCAGCAGCTTAGAAAAGATGGGACAGAGGTACTTC. As protein: CASSLEKMGQRYF. Drawing the rest from reference TRBV11-2 and TRBJ2-5, the complete variable domain is EAGVAQSPRYKIIEKRQSVAFWCNPISGHATLYWYQQILGQGPKLLIQFQNNGVVDDSQLPKDRFSAERLKGVDSTLKIQPAKLEDSAVYLCASSLEKMGQRYFGPGTRLLVL.

This clone appeared once. The rearrangement links TRBV9 to TRBJ2-1; 12 positions match TRBD2. Losses at the gene ends were 6 bases for V and 8 bases for J; bases not matched to a gene: 12. The CDR3 is 16 residues long. Germline CDR1 is SGDLS and CDR2 is YYNGEE. The CDR3 bases are TGTGCCAGCACTAGCGGGGGGGCCCCCCTGGTCCATGAGCAGTTCTTC. Its protein is CASTSGGAPLVHEQFF. Complete variable domain (other parts from reference TRBV9 and TRBJ2-1): DSGVTQTPKHLITATGQRVTLRCSPRSGDLSVYWYQQSLDQGLQFLIQYYNGEERAKGNILERFSAQQFPDLHSELNLSSLELGDSALYFCASTSGGAPLVHEQFFGPGTRLTVL.

The V gene is TRBV3-1 (or the pseudogene TRBV3-2), the J gene TRBJ1-1; possibly TRBD1 for D (6 bases). The ends were cut back, 5 bases at V and 1 base at J, with 11 bases in the middle. CDR3 size: 14 residues. CDR1 is LGHDT, CDR2 YNNKEL, per germline (reference sequence). The CDR3 region is CASSGTWKNTEAFF. The CDR3 DNA is TGTGCCAGCAGCGGGACATGGAAGAACACTGAAGCTTTCTTT.

This rearrangement joins TRBV6-6 to TRBJ2-3, with TRBD2 matching over 16 bases. The germline gives CDR1 MNHNY, CDR2 SVGAGI (reference sequence). CDR3 length: 16 amino acids. V was pared by 10 bases and J by 3 bases, with 7 bases of the junction left unmatched. DNA for the CDR3: TGTGCCACTACGGGACTAGCGGGAGGGGGAACAGATACGCAGTATTTT. This translates into CATTGLAGGGTDTQYF.

The J gene is TRBJ2-1, the V gene TRBV6-5; 10 positions agree with TRBD2. CDR1 is MNHEY, CDR2 SVGAGI, per germline. The CDR3 has 14 amino acids. Unmatched junction bases numbered 7, after V lost 7 bases and J lost 7 bases. The CDR3 DNA reads as TGTGCCAGCATTAGGGCTAGCGGGAGTAATGAGCAGTTCTTC. Its protein product is CASIRASGSNEQFF.

The chain has TRBV2 and TRBJ2-7; 7 nucleotides match TRBD1. The CDR3 consists of 13 residues. Losses at the gene ends were 7 bases for V and 4 bases for J; bases not matched to a gene: 7. The V gene's germline CDR1 is SNHLY and CDR2 FYNNEI. The DNA for the CDR3 is TGTGCCAGCAATGGGGGACAGCTTTACGAGCAGTACTTC. Amino acid sequence: CASNGGQLYEQYF. The full variable domain, its missing parts supplied by reference TRBV2 and TRBJ2-7, is EPEVTQTPSHQVTQMGQEVILRCVPISNHLYFYWYRQILGQKVEFLVSFYNNEISEKSEIFDDQFSVERPDGSNFTLKIRSTKLEDSAMYFCASNGGQLYEQYFGPGTRLTVT.

Only a few counts were recorded for this clone. CDR3 bases: TGTGCCAGTAGTTTCGGAGCTAACTATGGCTACACCTTC. Translation: CASSFGANYGYTF. This chain connects TRBV19 to TRBJ1-2; no firm D call. The V end was cut by 5 bases, the J end by 0 bases, with 7 bases between. Per the germline V gene, CDR1 is LNHDA and CDR2 is SQIVND (reference sequence). This CDR3 has 13 residues.

This chain joins TRBV9 and TRBJ1-1; possible D gene TRBD1, 6 bases. Germline lookup yields CDR1 SGDLS and CDR2 YYNGEE. The CDR3 has 15 amino acids. The germline V and J ends were trimmed by 3 bases and 4 bases, with 16 bases remaining between them. The DNA for the CDR3 is TGTGCCAGCAGCGCCTCATCACAGGGTATCACTGAAGCTTTCTTT. Translation gives CASSASSQGITEAFF.

This chain uses TRBV3-1 (or the pseudogene TRBV3-2) with TRBJ2-5; 9 bases map to TRBD2. The CDR3 totals 16 residues. The V and J ends lost 3 bases and 2 bases, in that order; junction bases with no gene match: 7. Germline values: CDR1 LGHDT, CDR2 YNNKEL (reference sequence). This chain's CDR3 is CASSQRGGGLQETQYF. CDR3 DNA: TGTGCCAGCAGCCAGCGGGGGGGCGGCCTACAAGAGACCCAGTACTTC.

This chain joins TRBV7-2 and TRBJ2-7; 9 nucleotides match TRBD1. The germline CDR1 and CDR2 sequences are SGHTA and FQGNSA. After removal of 0 bases from V and 3 bases from J, the junction contained 3 bases not matched to a gene. The CDR3 spans 15 residues. DNA of the CDR3: TGTGCCAGCAGCTTAGCCGAGACAGGGGGCTACGAGCAGTACTTC. Amino acids: CASSLAETGGYEQYF.

This clone was observed a handful of times. V gene TRBV7-9 combines with J gene TRBJ1-5; the D gene is possibly TRBD1 (6 bases). Germline V gene lookup returns CDR1 SEHNR and CDR2 FQNEAQ (reference sequence). V shed 3 bases and J shed 4 bases, with 7 bases lying between them. The CDR3 has 13 amino acids. This chain's CDR3 is CASSLDRNQPQHF. In DNA form, the CDR3 reads TGTGCCAGCAGCTTGGACAGAAATCAGCCCCAGCATTTT.

V is TRBV4-1 and J is TRBJ2-1; 14 nucleotides agree with TRBD2. The CDR3 sequence is 17 residues long. Germline trimming cut 4 bases from V and 0 bases from J; bases unmatched to any gene: 2. CDR1 MGHRA and CDR2 YSYEKL come from the germline V gene. This CDR3 is CASSPGTSGSSYNEQFF. In nucleotides, the CDR3 is TGCGCCAGCAGCCCGGGGACTAGCGGGAGCTCCTACAATGAGCAGTTCTTC.

The chain is built from TRBV24-1 and TRBJ2-1; 7 bases align to TRBD2. V lost 2 bases and J lost 3; bases outside the gene matches: 12. The length of the CDR3 is 18 residues. Germline CDR1 is KGHDR and CDR2 is SFDVKD. CDR3 protein: CATSDWAGPGGNYNEQFF. In DNA, the CDR3 is TGTGCCACCAGTGATTGGGCCGGACCGGGGGGAAACTACAATGAGCAGTTCTTC.

This clone was recorded a few times. The CDR3 DNA follows: TGTGCCAGCAGCTTAGAAGGTAGCGGGGGGGATGTCTACAATGAGCAGTTCTTC. As protein: CASSLEGSGGDVYNEQFF. This chain joins TRBV7-9 and TRBJ2-1, with TRBD2 matching 11 bases. CDR3 length: 18 residues. From germline, CDR1 is SEHNR and CDR2 FQNEAQ (reference sequence). V lost 1 base, J lost 3 bases, and 8 bases stayed unmatched. Full variable domain (outside the CDR3, taken from reference TRBV7-9 and TRBJ2-1): DTGVSQNPRHKITKRGQNVTFRCDPISEHNRLYWYRQTLGQGPEFLTYFQNEAQLEKSRLLSDRFSAERPKGSFSTLEIQRTEQGDSAMYLCASSLEGSGGDVYNEQFFGPGTRLTVL.

The rearrangement links TRBV7-9 to TRBJ2-4, with TRBD2 matching over 8 bases. This CDR3 contains 14 residues. The trim removed 3 bases at V and 7 bases at J, leaving 5 bases unmatched. Germline CDR1 is SEHNR and CDR2 is FQNEAQ (reference sequence). The CDR3 reads CASSLGLGGNIQYF. CDR3 nucleotides: TGTGCCAGCAGCTTGGGACTAGGCGGGAACATTCAGTACTTC. Filled out from reference TRBV7-9 and TRBJ2-4, the complete variable domain reads DTGVSQNPRHKITKRGQNVTFRCDPISEHNRLYWYRQTLGQGPEFLTYFQNEAQLEKSRLLSDRFSAERPKGSFSTLEIQRTEQGDSAMYLCASSLGLGGNIQYFGAGTRLSVL.

CDR3 in DNA: TGTGCCAGCAGCATTTCTAGATTCAATGAGCAGTTCTTC. This translates into CASSISRFNEQFF. The chain combines TRBV7-2 with TRBJ2-1; D is undetermined. Germline V gene data show CDR1 as SGHTA and CDR2 as FQGNSA. V was pared by 5 bases and J by 6 bases, with 11 bases between. The CDR3 has 13 amino acids.